Listed below are T cell receptor beta chains from one sample, sequenced in a study of blood T cell repertoires in COVID-19. Method: immunoSEQ multiplex PCR; TCRdb's copy keeps in-frame clones and lacks some. The table includes around 250,000 clones, roughly nine tenths detected once. Sample: PBMCs or T cells enriched from blood (not recorded which). The source is a human donor in a cohort exposed to, infected with or recovered from COVID-19 (not recorded which). The donor label of this sample is uncertain. The CDR3 runs from the conserved cysteine through the conserved F or W. The D gene is left open where the match is weak. Clone size appears in some rows only: once, few, many, or a class for an expanded clone.

length: 12; J: TRBJ1-4; D: TRBD1; V: TRBV4-1; size: .; CDR3: CASSHPTGELFF; DNA: TGCGCCAGCAGCCATCCGACAGGGGAACTGTTTTTT
length: 15; J: TRBJ2-7; D: .; V: TRBV5-1; size: once; CDR3: CASSAGLRSSYEQYF; DNA: TGCGCCAGCAGCGCTGGACTGCGGAGCTCCTACGAGCAGTACTTC
length: 15; J: TRBJ2-1; D: .; V: TRBV27; size: .; CDR3: CASSSGRRGANEQFF; DNA: TGTGCCAGCAGTTCCGGGCGGCGGGGTGCCAATGAGCAGTTCTTC
length: 15; J: TRBJ2-1; D: .; V: TRBV16; size: .; CDR3: CASSPSGLTGNEQFF; DNA: TGTGCCAGCAGCCCCTCGGGCCTTACAGGCAATGAGCAGTTCTTC
length: 18; J: TRBJ2-2; D: TRBD1; V: TRBV7-9; size: .; CDR3: CASSRLTRTGVGTGELFF; DNA: TGTGCCAGCAGCCGTCTAACTCGGACAGGGGTGGGCACCGGGGAGCTGTTTTTT
length: 13; J: TRBJ1-6; D: TRBD1; V: TRBV10-3; size: .; CDR3: CAITAGQGTPLHF; DNA: TGTGCCATCACTGCAGGACAGGGCACTCCCCTCCACTTT
length: 15; J: TRBJ1-2; D: .; V: TRBV5-6; size: .; CDR3: CASSLEGGPNYGYTF; DNA: TGTGCCAGCAGCTTGGAGGGGGGGCCTAACTATGGCTACACCTTC
length: 15; J: TRBJ2-7; D: TRBD2; V: TRBV7-2; size: .; CDR3: CASSQIAGGFYEQYF; DNA: TGTGCCAGCAGCCAAATAGCGGGGGGTTTTTACGAGCAGTACTTC
length: 12; J: TRBJ2-1; D: .; V: TRBV5-4; size: .; CDR3: CASSLRGYEQFF; DNA: TGTGCCAGCAGCTTACGCGGGTATGAGCAGTTCTTC
length: 14; J: TRBJ2-1; D: TRBD1; V: TRBV18; size: .; CDR3: CASLPGQGTNEQFF; DNA: TGTGCCAGCCTTCCGGGACAGGGTACCAATGAGCAGTTCTTC
length: 16; J: TRBJ1-3; D: TRBD1; V: TRBV9; size: .; CDR3: CASSAYTGVWGNTIYF; DNA: TGTGCCAGCAGCGCCTATACAGGGGTTTGGGGAAACACCATATATTTT
length: 16; J: TRBJ1-2; D: TRBD1; V: TRBV29-1; size: .; CDR3: CSVEGRPGQEKSGYTF; DNA: TGCAGCGTTGAGGGACGACCGGGACAGGAAAAGAGTGGCTACACCTTC
length: 16; J: TRBJ1-1; D: TRBD1; V: TRBV27; size: .; CDR3: CASSLSGQGRDTEAFF; DNA: TGTGCCAGCAGTCTCTCGGGACAGGGGAGGGACACTGAAGCTTTCTTT
length: 17; J: TRBJ2-7; D: .; V: TRBV5-1; size: .; CDR3: CASSLESGSYVPYEQYF; DNA: TGCGCCAGCAGCTTGGAGTCGGGGAGTTATGTCCCCTACGAGCAGTACTTC
length: 16; J: TRBJ1-5; D: .; V: TRBV4-1; size: .; CDR3: CASSQGVRARHQPQHF; DNA: TGCGCCAGCAGCCAAGGGGTGCGAGCGAGGCATCAGCCCCAGCATTTT
length: 15; J: TRBJ1-2; D: TRBD1; V: TRBV6-4; size: .; CDR3: CASSDSGTGLGGYTF; DNA: TGTGCCAGCAGTGACTCCGGGACAGGGTTAGGTGGCTACACCTTC
length: 14; J: TRBJ2-7; D: .; V: TRBV3-1/TRBV3-2; size: .; CDR3: CASSQAGGGYEQYF; DNA: TGTGCCAGCAGCCAAGCGGGGGGCGGCTACGAGCAGTACTTC
length: 12; J: TRBJ1-4; D: .; V: TRBV2; size: .; CDR3: CATEAGSEKLFF; DNA: TGTGCCACCGAAGCAGGATCTGAAAAACTGTTTTTT
length: 17; J: TRBJ2-1; D: TRBD2; V: TRBV9; size: .; CDR3: CASSVVASGSSYNEQFF; DNA: TGTGCCAGCAGCGTAGTCGCTAGCGGGAGCTCCTACAATGAGCAGTTCTTC
length: 13; J: TRBJ2-7; D: TRBD1; V: TRBV2; size: .; CDR3: CASTPQGANEQYF; DNA: TGTGCCAGCACTCCCCAGGGGGCAAACGAGCAGTACTTC
length: 14; J: TRBJ1-2; D: TRBD1; V: TRBV5-4; size: .; CDR3: CASSLATGGSGYTF; DNA: TGTGCCAGCAGCTTGGCTACAGGGGGGTCTGGCTACACCTTC
length: 13; J: TRBJ2-1; D: .; V: TRBV11-3; size: .; CDR3: CASSFGGLNEQFF; DNA: TGTGCCAGCAGCTTCGGAGGGCTCAATGAGCAGTTCTTC
length: 16; J: TRBJ2-7; D: TRBD1; V: TRBV14; size: .; CDR3: CASSQDTRGRSYEQYF; DNA: TGTGCCAGCAGCCAAGATACCAGGGGGAGATCCTACGAGCAGTACTTC
length: 15; J: TRBJ2-5; D: TRBD2; V: TRBV5-1; size: .; CDR3: CASSLGGLEGETQYF; DNA: TGCGCCAGCAGCTTGGGCGGACTAGAGGGAGAGACCCAGTACTTC
length: 13; J: TRBJ1-5; D: .; V: TRBV30; size: .; CDR3: CAWSYYSNQPQHF; DNA: TGTGCCTGGAGTTATTATAGCAATCAGCCCCAGCATTTT
length: 15; J: TRBJ1-1; D: .; V: TRBV4-1; size: .; CDR3: CASSPSGSEDTEAFF; DNA: TGCGCCAGCAGCCCGAGCGGCAGTGAAGATACTGAAGCTTTCTTT
length: 13; J: TRBJ1-1; D: .; V: TRBV25-1; size: few; CDR3: CASTQGEVGSRFF; DNA: TGTGCCAGCACCCAAGGGGAGGTAGGCAGTAGGTTCTTT
length: 14; J: TRBJ2-5; D: TRBD1; V: TRBV30; size: .; CDR3: CAWNRGQGVETQYF; DNA: TGTGCCTGGAACCGGGGACAGGGCGTTGAGACCCAGTACTTC
length: 15; J: TRBJ2-7; D: .; V: TRBV18; size: .; CDR3: CASSPGHSDSYEQYF; DNA: TGTGCCAGCTCACCGGGACACAGTGATTCCTACGAGCAGTACTTC
length: 14; J: TRBJ2-7; D: .; V: TRBV2; size: .; CDR3: CASGQQGTSYEQYF; DNA: TGTGCCAGCGGGCAACAGGGTACGAGCTACGAGCAGTACTTC
length: 14; J: TRBJ1-2; D: .; V: TRBV4-3; size: .; CDR3: CASSQEARSSGYTF; DNA: TGCGCCAGCAGCCAAGAAGCGCGGAGCTCAGGCTACACCTTC
length: 15; J: TRBJ2-7; D: .; V: TRBV19; size: few; CDR3: CASSIAHRASYEQYF; DNA: TGTGCCAGTAGTATCGCCCACAGGGCCTCCTACGAGCAGTACTTC
length: 13; J: TRBJ1-1; D: .; V: TRBV27; size: .; CDR3: CASSLVANTEAFF; DNA: TGTGCCAGCAGTTTAGTGGCGAACACTGAAGCTTTCTTT
length: 14; J: TRBJ1-1; D: .; V: TRBV7-9; size: .; CDR3: CASSLVGGNTEAFF; DNA: TGTGCCAGCAGCTTAGTCGGGGGAAACACTGAAGCTTTCTTT
length: 16; J: TRBJ2-5; D: TRBD2; V: TRBV25-1; size: .; CDR3: CASSELGLAGAAGEYF; DNA: TGTGCCAGCAGTGAATTAGGACTAGCGGGGGCCGCCGGGGAATACTTC
length: 15; J: TRBJ1-1; D: TRBD1; V: TRBV5-8; size: .; CDR3: CASSWGRQGVAEAFF; DNA: TGTGCCAGCAGCTGGGGGAGACAGGGAGTCGCTGAAGCTTTCTTT
length: 17; J: TRBJ2-1; D: TRBD2; V: TRBV5-1; size: few; CDR3: CASSRQGTSGGANEQFF; DNA: TGCGCCAGCAGCAGACAAGGGACTAGCGGGGGGGCGAATGAGCAGTTCTTC
length: 13; J: TRBJ1-2; D: TRBD1; V: TRBV27; size: .; CDR3: CASSSDRGYGYTF; DNA: TGTGCCAGCAGTTCGGACAGGGGATATGGCTACACCTTC
length: 15; J: TRBJ2-7; D: TRBD2; V: TRBV7-2; size: .; CDR3: CASSERTSGSYEQYF; DNA: TGTGCCAGCAGCGAGAGGACTAGCGGATCCTACGAGCAGTACTTC
length: 15; J: TRBJ2-2; D: .; V: TRBV6-2/TRBV6-3; size: few; CDR3: CASSQVAPNTGELFF; DNA: TGTGCCAGCAGTCAGGTTGCACCGAACACCGGGGAGCTGTTTTTT
length: 14; J: TRBJ1-6; D: .; V: TRBV19; size: .; CDR3: CASMRGSYNSPLHF; DNA: TGTGCCAGTATGAGGGGGTCCTATAATTCACCCCTCCACTTT
length: 17; J: TRBJ1-5; D: TRBD1; V: TRBV19; size: once; CDR3: CASSIGSGTGGRQPQHF; DNA: TGTGCCAGTAGTATCGGGTCCGGGACAGGGGGCAGGCAGCCCCAGCATTTT
length: 14; J: TRBJ2-7; D: .; V: TRBV11-2; size: .; CDR3: CASSSPRHSYEQYF; DNA: TGTGCCAGCAGCTCCCCCCGACACTCCTACGAGCAGTACTTC
length: 15; J: TRBJ1-2; D: TRBD1; V: TRBV7-9; size: .; CDR3: CASSFDRGQDYGYTF; DNA: TGTGCCAGCAGCTTCGACAGGGGGCAGGACTATGGCTACACCTTC
length: 14; J: TRBJ1-2; D: .; V: TRBV30; size: .; CDR3: CAWSIPGPYYGYTF; DNA: TGTGCCTGGAGTATCCCGGGTCCTTACTATGGCTACACCTTC
length: 17; J: TRBJ2-7; D: TRBD2; V: TRBV18; size: .; CDR3: CASSPLNSRVAGSEQYF; DNA: TGTGCCAGCTCACCACTTAATTCCAGAGTAGCGGGGTCAGAGCAGTACTTC